Here is one TCR beta chain with its context. CDR3 length: 11 amino acids. Germline lookup yields CDR1 MDHEN and CDR2 SYDVKM. V was trimmed by 6 bases and J by 4 bases, leaving 6 bases between them. The method was immunoSEQ multiplex PCR; TCRdb's version includes in-frame clones alone and lacks a portion of them. The sample contains about 80,000 clones, over 70% of which appear only once. The record originates from a study of blood T cell repertoires in COVID-19. The clonotype was recovered from a human donor in a cohort sampled during active COVID-19. Material for sequencing was peripheral blood. The rearrangement links TRBV28 to TRBJ1-1; D uncertain. CDR3 in amino acids: CASRPGTEAFF. The CDR3 nucleotides read TGTGCCAGCAGGCCGGGCACTGAAGCTTTCTTT.